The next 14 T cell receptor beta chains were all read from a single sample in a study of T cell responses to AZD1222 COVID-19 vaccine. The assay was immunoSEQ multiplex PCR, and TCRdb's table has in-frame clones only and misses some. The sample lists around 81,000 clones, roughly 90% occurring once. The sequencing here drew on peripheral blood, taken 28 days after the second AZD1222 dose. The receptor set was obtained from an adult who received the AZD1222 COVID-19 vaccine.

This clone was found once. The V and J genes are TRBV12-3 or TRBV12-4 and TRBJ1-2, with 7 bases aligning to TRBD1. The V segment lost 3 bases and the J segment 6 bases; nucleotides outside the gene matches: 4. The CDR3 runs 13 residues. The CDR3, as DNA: TGTGCCAGCAGTTTGCAGGGGGTCCATGGCTACACCTTC. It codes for CASSLQGVHGYTF.

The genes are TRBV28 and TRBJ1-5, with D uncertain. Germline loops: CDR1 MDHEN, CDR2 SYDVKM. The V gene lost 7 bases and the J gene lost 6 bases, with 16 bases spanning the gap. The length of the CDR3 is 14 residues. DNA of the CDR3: TGTGCCAGCACTATCGGAGGTAGTGGTCAGCCCCAGCATTTT. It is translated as CASTIGGSGQPQHF.

CDR3 amino acids: CASRNRPTMNTEAFF. In nucleotides, the CDR3 is TGTGCCAGCAGGAACAGGCCTACCATGAACACTGAAGCTTTCTTT. The chain carries TRBV27 and TRBJ1-1; a weak D match, TRBD1 (5 bases). The germline gives CDR1 MNHEY, CDR2 SMNVEV (reference sequence). The CDR3 covers 15 residues. V lost 6 bases to trimming and J lost 0 bases, with 14 bases between them.

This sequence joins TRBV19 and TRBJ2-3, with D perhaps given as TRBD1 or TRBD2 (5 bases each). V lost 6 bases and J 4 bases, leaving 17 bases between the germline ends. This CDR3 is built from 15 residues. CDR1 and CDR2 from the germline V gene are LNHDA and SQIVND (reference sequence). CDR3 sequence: CASSPKTRDADTQYF. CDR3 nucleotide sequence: TGTGCCAGTAGCCCTAAGACCAGGGACGCAGATACGCAGTATTTT.

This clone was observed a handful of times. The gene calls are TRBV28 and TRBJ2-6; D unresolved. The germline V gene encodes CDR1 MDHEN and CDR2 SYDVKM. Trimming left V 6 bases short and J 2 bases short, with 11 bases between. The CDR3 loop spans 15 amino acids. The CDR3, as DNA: TGTGCCAGCAGCTATTACATTCCTGGGGCCAACGTCCTGACTTTC. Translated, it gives CASSYYIPGANVLTF.

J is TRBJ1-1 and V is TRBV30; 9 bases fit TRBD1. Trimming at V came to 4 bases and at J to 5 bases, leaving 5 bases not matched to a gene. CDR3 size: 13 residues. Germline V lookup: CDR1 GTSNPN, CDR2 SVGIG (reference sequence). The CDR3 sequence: CAWNHRGRTEAFF. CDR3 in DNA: TGTGCCTGGAACCACAGGGGGCGGACTGAAGCTTTCTTT.

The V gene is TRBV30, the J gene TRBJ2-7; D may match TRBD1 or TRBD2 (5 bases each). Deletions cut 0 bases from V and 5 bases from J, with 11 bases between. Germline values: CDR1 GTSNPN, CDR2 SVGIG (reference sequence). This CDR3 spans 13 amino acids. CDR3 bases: TGTGCCTGGAGTGTTGGGGGTCAAGACGAGCAGTACTTC. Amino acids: CAWSVGGQDEQYF.

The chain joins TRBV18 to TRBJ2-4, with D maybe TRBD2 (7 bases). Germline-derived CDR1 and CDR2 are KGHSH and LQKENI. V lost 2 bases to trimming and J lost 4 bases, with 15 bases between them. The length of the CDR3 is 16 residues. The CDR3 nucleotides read TGTGCCAGCTCACCAAGGCAGGGGAGGGTAAAAAACATTCAGTACTTC. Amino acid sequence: CASSPRQGRVKNIQYF.

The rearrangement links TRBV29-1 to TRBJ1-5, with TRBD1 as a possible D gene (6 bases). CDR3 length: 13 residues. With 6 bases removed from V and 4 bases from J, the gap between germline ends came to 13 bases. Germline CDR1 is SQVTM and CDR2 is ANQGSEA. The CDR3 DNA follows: TGCAGCGTCGCGAGGGGGGCTAATCAGCCCCAGCATTTT. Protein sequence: CSVARGANQPQHF.

The CDR3 nucleotides are TGTGCCAGCACCCTACGGGGAGGGAGTGAGAACGAGCAGTACTTC. Amino acid sequence: CASTLRGGSENEQYF. This chain joins TRBV7-9 and TRBJ2-7; 7 nucleotides align to TRBD2. Per germline, CDR1 SEHNR and CDR2 FQNEAQ (reference sequence). V was clipped by 7 bases and J by 5 bases; unmatched bases: 14. CDR3 size: 15 residues. Full variable domain (missing parts from reference TRBV7-9 and TRBJ2-7): DTGVSQNPRHKITKRGQNVTFRCDPISEHNRLYWYRQTLGQGPEFLTYFQNEAQLEKSRLLSDRFSAERPKGSFSTLEIQRTEQGDSAMYLCASTLRGGSENEQYFGPGTRLTVT.

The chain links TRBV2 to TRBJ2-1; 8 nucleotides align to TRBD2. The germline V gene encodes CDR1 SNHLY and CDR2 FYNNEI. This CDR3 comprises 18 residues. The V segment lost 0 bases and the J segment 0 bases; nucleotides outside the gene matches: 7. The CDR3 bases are TGTGCCAGCAGTGAAGCGGTCGGGAGGGGAAGCTCCTACAATGAGCAGTTCTTC. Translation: CASSEAVGRGSSYNEQFF.

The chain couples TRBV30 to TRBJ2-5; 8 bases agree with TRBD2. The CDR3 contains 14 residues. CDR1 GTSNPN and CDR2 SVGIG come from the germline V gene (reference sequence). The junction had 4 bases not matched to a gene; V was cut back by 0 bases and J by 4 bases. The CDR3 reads CAWSVGRGGETQYF. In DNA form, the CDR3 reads TGTGCCTGGAGTGTAGGTCGGGGGGGAGAGACCCAGTACTTC.

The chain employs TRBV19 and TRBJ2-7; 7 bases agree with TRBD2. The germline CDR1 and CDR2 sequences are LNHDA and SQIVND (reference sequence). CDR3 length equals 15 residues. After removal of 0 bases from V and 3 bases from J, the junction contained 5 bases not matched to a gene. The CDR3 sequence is CASSIEAGVGYEQYF. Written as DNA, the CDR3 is TGTGCCAGTAGTATAGAGGCGGGAGTAGGCTACGAGCAGTACTTC.

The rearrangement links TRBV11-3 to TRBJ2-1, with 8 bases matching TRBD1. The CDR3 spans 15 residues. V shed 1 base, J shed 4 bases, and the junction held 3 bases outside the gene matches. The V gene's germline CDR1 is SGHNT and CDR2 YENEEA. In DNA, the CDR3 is TGTGCCAGCAGCTTAGCTCAGGGGGCTTACAATGAGCAGTTCTTC. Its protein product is CASSLAQGAYNEQFF.